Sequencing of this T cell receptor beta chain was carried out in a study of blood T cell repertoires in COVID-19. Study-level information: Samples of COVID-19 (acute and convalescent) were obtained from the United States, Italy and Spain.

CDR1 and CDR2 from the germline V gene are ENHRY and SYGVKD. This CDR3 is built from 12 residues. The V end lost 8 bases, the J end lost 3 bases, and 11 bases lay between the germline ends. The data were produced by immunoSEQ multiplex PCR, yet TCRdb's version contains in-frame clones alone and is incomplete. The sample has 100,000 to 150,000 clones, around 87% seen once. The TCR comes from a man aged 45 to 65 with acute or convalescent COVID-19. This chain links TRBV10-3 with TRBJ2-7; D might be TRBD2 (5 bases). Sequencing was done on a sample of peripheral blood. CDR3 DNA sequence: TGTGCCATCTCTAGCTCGATCTACGAGCAGTACTTC. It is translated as CAISSSIYEQYF.